This T cell receptor beta chain was profiled in a study of shared clonotypes between healthy human individuals. General study findings and limits: Larger richness was generally estimated for naive than memory subsets.

Authors' processing steps: Quality scores were absent from the junction-only immunoSEQ sequences, so filtering differed. Produced via immunoSEQ multiplex PCR; TCRdb's table is partial and in-frame only. V and J calls and clone size are copied from that table; D and trimming were computed from the DNA. The table records about 1.1 million clones, approximately 77% of them present only once. This CDR3 spans 14 amino acids. CDR1 is GTSNPN and CDR2 is SVGIG in the germline V gene (reference sequence). Trimming took off 2 bases at V and 5 bases at J, with 15 bases between the two ends. This clone was counted once. The antigen remains unidentified.

The sample was memory CD4+ T cells from PBMCs. Subset given: CD45RA-negative fraction. The TCR comes from a man younger than 30 in good health. Some clones in this sample may be carry-over from other donors' samples. V and J are TRBV30 and TRBJ1-2, with D unclear. CDR3 sequence (DNA): TGTGCCTGGAGTCTGGGAGGGAACCTGTATGGCTACACCTTC. It is translated as CAWSLGGNLYGYTF. Full variable domain (remainder filled in from reference TRBV30 and TRBJ1-2): SQTIHQWPATLVQPVGSPLSLECTVEGTSNPNLYWYRQAAGRGLQLLFYSVGIGQISSEVPQNLSASRPQDRQFILSSKKLLLSDSGFYLCAWSLGGNLYGYTFGSGTRLTVV.